By share, the clone carrying this T cell receptor (beta chain) counts as large. What it binds is unknown. Unsorted libraries used 2 million PBMCs kept at -80 degrees C. The data belong to a study of neurological immune-mediated disorders. Whole-study findings and limits: The most TCR clonal expansion was seen in HTLV-1-associated myelopathy, whereas the least was seen in multiple sclerosis, below the level in healthy controls. No expanded-clone CDR3 amino acid sequence recurred across subjects, suggesting private TCR-beta repertoires.

This CDR3 comprises 16 residues. After removal of 7 bases from V and 0 bases from J, the junction contained 15 bases not matched to a gene. CDR1 and CDR2 (germline): SQVTM, ANQGSEA. 5'RACE with 10-nucleotide random UMIs generated the cDNA. TCRdb ran MiXCR on the 5' RACE reads and lists one entry per CDR3 protein. The repertoire holds about 24,000 distinct CDR3 sequences, with roughly 12% as singletons. This clonotype was sampled from a woman aged 40 to 50 with HTLV-1-associated myelopathy (HAM/TSP). The sequencing input was PBMCs. The chain recombines TRBV29-1 with TRBJ2-7; 7 bases are shared with TRBD1. This chain's CDR3 is CSARSGTELLSYEQYF. The DNA of the CDR3 is TGCAGCGCCCGATCCGGGACAGAACTTCTCTCCTACGAGCAGTACTTC.